Detailed here is one TCR beta chain. With 4 bases removed from V and 4 bases from J, the gap between germline ends came to 15 bases. The germline V gene has CDR1 SQVTM and CDR2 ANQGSEA. There are 14 residues in the CDR3. The entry originates in a study of cytomegalovirus exposure and HLA in healthy donors. Primers for the PCR totalled 60 Vbeta and 13 Jbeta. This table comes from immunoSEQ multiplex PCR, and its TCRdb copy is limited to in-frame clones, with some not included. Its clone listing holds about 48,000 clones. This chain joins TRBV29-1 and TRBJ2-3; tentative D call: TRBD2 (6 bases). Sequencing used PBMCs. The source is a woman between 40 and 55 years old in good health and CMV-seronegative. The chain's CDR3 is CSVGGTSLPDTQYF. DNA for the CDR3: TGCAGCGTTGGAGGGACTTCACTCCCAGATACGCAGTATTTT.